This T cell receptor (beta chain) was found in a study of shared clonotypes between healthy human individuals. For the study at large: Donor composition was a couple of women and a few men, aged 18 to 49. Each donor had three CD4 naive, three CD4 memory, two CD8 naive and one CD8 memory plate. Study results and caveats: Apart from blood, nothing was sampled; tissue repertoires likely differ. Richness estimates generally favored naive over memory subsets.

TCRdb's copy holds only in-frame clones and misses some; the assay was immunoSEQ multiplex PCR. The sample yields roughly 300,000 clones, roughly 87% seen once. A remark on this clone: No antigen is known for it.

The CDR3 has 12 residues. Germline V lookup: CDR1 SGHKS, CDR2 YYEKEE (reference sequence). V lost 4 bases and J 6 bases, leaving 8 bases between the germline ends. This receptor was taken from a man younger than 35 in good health. Sequenced: memory CD8+ T cells sorted from blood. Subset noted: CD45RO+ cells pooled with CCR7-negative TemRA cells. This sequence joins TRBV5-5 and TRBJ2-4, with D perhaps assigned TRBD1 or TRBD2 (5 bases each). The CDR3 nucleotides are TGTGCCAGCAGCACCGGGACAAACATTCAGTACTTC. Its protein is CASSTGTNIQYF.